This TCR beta chain stems from a study of neurological immune-mediated disorders. The V and J ends lost 2 bases and 8 bases respectively, with 16 bases between them. There are 15 residues in the CDR3. Germline lookup yields CDR1 LGHDT and CDR2 YNNKEL (reference sequence). This clonotype was counted many times. The yield of each sequencing run was over 170 million TCR-beta sequences from 15-18 subjects. From the 5' RACE reads, TCRdb called clonotypes with MiXCR, one entry per CDR3 protein. The data show fewer than 85,000 distinct CDR3 sequences, around 4% seen once. Noted time point: longitudinal time-point 3.

The receptor was derived from a woman aged 55-75 years with multiple sclerosis. This rearrangement joins TRBV3-1 to TRBJ2-1; no clear D. Sequenced sample: PBMCs. The CDR3 nucleotides read TGTGCCAGCAGCCAAAACTCGATCGGTGCGGATGAGCAGTTCTTC. As protein: CASSQNSIGADEQFF.